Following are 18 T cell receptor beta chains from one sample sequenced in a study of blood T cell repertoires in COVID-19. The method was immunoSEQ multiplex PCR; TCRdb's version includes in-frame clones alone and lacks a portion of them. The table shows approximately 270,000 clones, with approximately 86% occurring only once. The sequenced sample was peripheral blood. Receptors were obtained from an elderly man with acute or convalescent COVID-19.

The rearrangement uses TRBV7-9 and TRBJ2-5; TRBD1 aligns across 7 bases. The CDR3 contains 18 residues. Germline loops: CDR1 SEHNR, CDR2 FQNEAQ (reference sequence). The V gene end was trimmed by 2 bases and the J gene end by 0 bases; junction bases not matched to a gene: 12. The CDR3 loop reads CASSLSRGPGGYQETQYF. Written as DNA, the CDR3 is TGTGCCAGCAGCTTATCGAGGGGGCCAGGGGGTTACCAAGAGACCCAGTACTTC.

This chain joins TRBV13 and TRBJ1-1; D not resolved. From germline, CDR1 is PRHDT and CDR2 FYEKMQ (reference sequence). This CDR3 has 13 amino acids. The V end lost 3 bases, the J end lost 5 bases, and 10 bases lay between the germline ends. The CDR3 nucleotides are TGTGCCAGCAGCTTCACCCAGAATACTGAAGCTTTCTTT. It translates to CASSFTQNTEAFF.

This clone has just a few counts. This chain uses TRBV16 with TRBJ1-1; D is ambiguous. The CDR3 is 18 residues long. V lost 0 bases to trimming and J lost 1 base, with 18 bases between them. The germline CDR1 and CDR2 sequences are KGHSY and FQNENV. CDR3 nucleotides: TGTGCCAGCAGCCAATCGTATGGAGGAGGGTCGACGAACACTGAAGCTTTCTTT. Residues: CASSQSYGGGSTNTEAFF.

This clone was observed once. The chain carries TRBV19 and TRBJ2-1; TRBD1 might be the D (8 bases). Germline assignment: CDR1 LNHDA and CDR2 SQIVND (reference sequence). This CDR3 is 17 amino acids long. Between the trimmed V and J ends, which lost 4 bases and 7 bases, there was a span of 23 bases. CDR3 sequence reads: CASSTGGAAGEKNEQFF. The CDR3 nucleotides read TGTGCCAGTAGTACAGGGGGCGCGGCGGGAGAAAAAAATGAGCAGTTCTTC.

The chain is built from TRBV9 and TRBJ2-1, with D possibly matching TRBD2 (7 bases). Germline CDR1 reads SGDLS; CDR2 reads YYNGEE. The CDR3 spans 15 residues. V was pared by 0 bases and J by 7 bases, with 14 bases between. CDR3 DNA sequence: TGTGCCAGCAGCGTAGTCGGGGGGCCGTGGAATGAGCAGTTCTTC. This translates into CASSVVGGPWNEQFF.

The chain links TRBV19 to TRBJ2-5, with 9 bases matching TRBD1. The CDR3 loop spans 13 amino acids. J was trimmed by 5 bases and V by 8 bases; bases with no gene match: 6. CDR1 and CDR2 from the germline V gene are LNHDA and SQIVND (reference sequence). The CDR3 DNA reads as TGTGCCAGTTCCGGGACAGGGCAGGAGACCCAGTACTTC. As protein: CASSGTGQETQYF.

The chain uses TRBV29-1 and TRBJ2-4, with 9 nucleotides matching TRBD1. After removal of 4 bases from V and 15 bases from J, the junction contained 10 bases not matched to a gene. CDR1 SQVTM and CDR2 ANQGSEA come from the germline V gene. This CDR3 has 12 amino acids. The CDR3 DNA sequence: TGCAGCGTTGGATCCGGACAGGGGAAATTGTACTTC. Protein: CSVGSGQGKLYF. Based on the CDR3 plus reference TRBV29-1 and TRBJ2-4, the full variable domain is SAVISQKPSRDICQRGTSLTIQCQVDSQVTMMFWYRQQPGQSLTLIATANQGSEATYESGFVIDKFPISRPNLTFSTLTVSNMSPEDSSIYLCSVGSGQGKLYFGAGTRLSVL.

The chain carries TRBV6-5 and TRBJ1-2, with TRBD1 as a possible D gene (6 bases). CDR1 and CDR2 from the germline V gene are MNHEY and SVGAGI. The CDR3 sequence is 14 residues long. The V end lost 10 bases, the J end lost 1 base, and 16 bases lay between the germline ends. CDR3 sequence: CATIKRTDNYGYTF. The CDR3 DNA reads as TGTGCCACCATTAAACGGACAGATAACTATGGCTACACCTTC.

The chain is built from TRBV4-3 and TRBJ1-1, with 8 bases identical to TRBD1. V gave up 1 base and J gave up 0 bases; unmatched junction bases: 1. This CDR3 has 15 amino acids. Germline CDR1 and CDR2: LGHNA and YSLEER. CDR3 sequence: CASSQGTGMNTEAFF. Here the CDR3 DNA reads TGCGCCAGCAGCCAAGGGACAGGGATGAACACTGAAGCTTTCTTT.

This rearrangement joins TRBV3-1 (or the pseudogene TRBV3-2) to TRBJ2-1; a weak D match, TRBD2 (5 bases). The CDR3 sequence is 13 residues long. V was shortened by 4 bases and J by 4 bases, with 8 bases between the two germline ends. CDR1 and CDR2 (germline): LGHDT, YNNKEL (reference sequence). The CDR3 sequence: CASSLRGYNEQFF. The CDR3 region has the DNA TGTGCCAGCAGCCTTCGCGGGTACAATGAGCAGTTCTTC.

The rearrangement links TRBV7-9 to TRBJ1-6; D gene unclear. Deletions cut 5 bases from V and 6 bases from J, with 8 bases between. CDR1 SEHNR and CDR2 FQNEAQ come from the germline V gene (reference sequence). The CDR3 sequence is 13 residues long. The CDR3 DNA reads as TGTGCCAGCAGCCCGAGTGGTAATTCACCCCTCCACTTT. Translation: CASSPSGNSPLHF.

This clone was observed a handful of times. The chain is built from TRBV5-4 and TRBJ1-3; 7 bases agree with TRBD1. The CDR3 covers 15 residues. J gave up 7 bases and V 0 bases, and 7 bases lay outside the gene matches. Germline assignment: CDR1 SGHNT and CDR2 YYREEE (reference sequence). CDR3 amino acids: CASSLGGGDRNTIYF. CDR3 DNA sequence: TGTGCCAGCAGCTTGGGAGGGGGCGATCGGAACACCATATATTTT.

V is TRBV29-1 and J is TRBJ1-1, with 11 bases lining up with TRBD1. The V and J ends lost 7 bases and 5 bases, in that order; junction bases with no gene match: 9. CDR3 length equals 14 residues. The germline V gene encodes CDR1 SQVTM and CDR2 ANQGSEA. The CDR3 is CSAEGDRGKTEAFF. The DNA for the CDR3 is TGCAGCGCCGAGGGGGACAGGGGGAAAACTGAAGCTTTCTTT.

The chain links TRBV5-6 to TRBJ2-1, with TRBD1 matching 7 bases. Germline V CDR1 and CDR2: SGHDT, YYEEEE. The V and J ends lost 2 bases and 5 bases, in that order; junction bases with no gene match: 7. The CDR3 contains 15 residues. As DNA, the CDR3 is TGTGCCAGCAGCTTAGGGACAGTGCGGGACAATGAGCAGTTCTTC. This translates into CASSLGTVRDNEQFF.

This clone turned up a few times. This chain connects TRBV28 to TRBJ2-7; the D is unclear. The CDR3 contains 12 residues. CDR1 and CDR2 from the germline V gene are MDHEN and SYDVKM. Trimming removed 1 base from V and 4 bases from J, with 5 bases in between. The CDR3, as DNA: TGTGCCAGCAGTTTATCCCAATACGAGCAGTACTTC. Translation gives CASSLSQYEQYF.

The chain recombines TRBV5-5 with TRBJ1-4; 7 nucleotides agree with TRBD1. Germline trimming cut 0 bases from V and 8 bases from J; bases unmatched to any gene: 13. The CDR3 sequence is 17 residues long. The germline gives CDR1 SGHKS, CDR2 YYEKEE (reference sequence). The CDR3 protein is CASSLASGQVVGEKLFF. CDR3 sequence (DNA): TGTGCCAGCAGCTTGGCCTCTGGACAGGTTGTAGGGGAAAAACTGTTTTTT.

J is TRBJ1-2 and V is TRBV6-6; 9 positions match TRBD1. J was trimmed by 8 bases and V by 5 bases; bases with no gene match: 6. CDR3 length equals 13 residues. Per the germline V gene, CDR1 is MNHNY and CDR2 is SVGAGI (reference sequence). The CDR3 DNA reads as TGTGCCAGCAGTCAGGGACAGGGTCGGGGCTACACCTTC. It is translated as CASSQGQGRGYTF.

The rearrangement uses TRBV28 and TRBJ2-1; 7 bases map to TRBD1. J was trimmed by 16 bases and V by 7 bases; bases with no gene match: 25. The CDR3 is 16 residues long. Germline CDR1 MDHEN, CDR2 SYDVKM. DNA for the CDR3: TGTGCCAGCAACGGACAGGACCGTATTCTTGTGGGATCTCCTTTCTTC. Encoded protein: CASNGQDRILVGSPFF.